The TCR beta chain under discussion was sequenced for a study of cytomegalovirus exposure and HLA in healthy donors. The PCR made use of 60 Vbeta and 13 Jbeta primers. Data came from immunoSEQ multiplex PCR; TCRdb stores just in-frame clones and leaves some out. The table includes around 150,000 clones, approximately 82% detected once. There are 15 residues in the CDR3. The V gene end was trimmed by 4 bases and the J gene end by 1 base; junction bases not matched to a gene: 6. Looked up from germline, CDR1 is SGHRS and CDR2 is YFSETQ. The sequenced sample was PBMCs. The chain uses TRBV5-1 and TRBJ1-1, with 8 bases lining up with TRBD1. The TCR comes from a woman between 40 and 50 years old in good health and CMV-seropositive. Here the CDR3 reads CASSGHTGGNTEAFF. The CDR3, as DNA: TGCGCCAGCAGCGGCCATACAGGGGGGAACACTGAAGCTTTCTTT.